Included here is one T cell receptor beta chain sequence, with context. Sequenced by immunoSEQ multiplex PCR; TCRdb stores in-frame clones only, minus some. This table holds about 490,000 clones, roughly 80% found once. The sample belongs to a study of shared clonotypes between healthy human individuals. Germline CDR1 and CDR2: SGHRS and YFSETQ. The CDR3 has 15 amino acids. V shed 0 bases and J 5 bases; nucleotides not matched to a gene: 3. Sequencing was carried out using PBMCs. The chain joins TRBV5-1 to TRBJ2-3, with 10 nucleotides matching TRBD1. The receptor comes from a woman aged 40 to 55 in good health. Some clones in this sample may be carry-over from other donors' samples. The CDR3, as DNA: TGCGCCAGCAGCTTGGCCGGGACAGGGGAAGATACGCAGTATTTT. As protein: CASSLAGTGEDTQYF.